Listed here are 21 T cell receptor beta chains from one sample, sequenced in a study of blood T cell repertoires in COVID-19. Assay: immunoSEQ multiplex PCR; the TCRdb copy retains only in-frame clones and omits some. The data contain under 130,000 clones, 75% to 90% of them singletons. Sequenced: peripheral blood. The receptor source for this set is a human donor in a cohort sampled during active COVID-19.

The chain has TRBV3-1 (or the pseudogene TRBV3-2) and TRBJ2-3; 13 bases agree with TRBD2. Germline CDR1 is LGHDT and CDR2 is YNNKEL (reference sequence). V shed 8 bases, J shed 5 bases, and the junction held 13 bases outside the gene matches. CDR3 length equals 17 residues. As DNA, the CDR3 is TGTGCCAGCGCATCTATACTAGCGGGGGGGCCAAAAGATACGCAGTATTTT. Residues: CASASILAGGPKDTQYF.

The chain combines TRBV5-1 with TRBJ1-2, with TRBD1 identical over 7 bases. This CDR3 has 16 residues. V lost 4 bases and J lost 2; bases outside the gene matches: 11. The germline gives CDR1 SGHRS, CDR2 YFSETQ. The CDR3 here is CASSPSATGQNYGYTF. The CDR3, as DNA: TGCGCCAGCAGCCCTAGCGCGACAGGGCAAAACTATGGCTACACCTTC. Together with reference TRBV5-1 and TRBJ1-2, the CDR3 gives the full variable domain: KAGVTQTPRYLIKTRGQQVTLSCSPISGHRSVSWYQQTPGQGLQFLFEYFSETQRNKGNFPGRFSGRQFSNSRSEMNVSTLELGDSALYLCASSPSATGQNYGYTFGSGTRLTVV.

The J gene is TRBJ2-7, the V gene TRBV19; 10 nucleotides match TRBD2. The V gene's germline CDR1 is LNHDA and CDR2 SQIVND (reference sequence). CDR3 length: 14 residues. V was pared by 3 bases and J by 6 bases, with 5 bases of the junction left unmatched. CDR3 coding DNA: TGTGCCAGTAGTATTAAGGGACTAGCGACCGAGCAGTACTTC. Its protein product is CASSIKGLATEQYF.

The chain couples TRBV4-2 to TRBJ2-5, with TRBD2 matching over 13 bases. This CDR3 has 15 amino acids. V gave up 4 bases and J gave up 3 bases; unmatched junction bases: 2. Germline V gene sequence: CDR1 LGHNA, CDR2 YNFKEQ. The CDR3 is CASSPGLAGKETQYF. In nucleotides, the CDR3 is TGTGCCAGCAGCCCGGGACTAGCGGGAAAAGAGACCCAGTACTTC.

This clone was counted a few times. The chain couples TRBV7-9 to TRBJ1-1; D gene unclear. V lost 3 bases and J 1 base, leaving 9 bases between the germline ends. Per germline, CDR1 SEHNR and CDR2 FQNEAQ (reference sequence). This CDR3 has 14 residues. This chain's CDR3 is CASSFSEENTEAFF. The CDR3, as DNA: TGTGCCAGCAGCTTCAGCGAGGAGAACACTGAAGCTTTCTTT.

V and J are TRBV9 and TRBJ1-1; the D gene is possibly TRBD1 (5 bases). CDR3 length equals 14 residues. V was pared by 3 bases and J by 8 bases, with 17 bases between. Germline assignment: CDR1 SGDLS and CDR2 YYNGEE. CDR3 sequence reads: CASSAGLRQAEAFF. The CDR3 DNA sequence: TGTGCCAGCAGCGCGGGACTGAGGCAGGCAGAAGCTTTCTTT.

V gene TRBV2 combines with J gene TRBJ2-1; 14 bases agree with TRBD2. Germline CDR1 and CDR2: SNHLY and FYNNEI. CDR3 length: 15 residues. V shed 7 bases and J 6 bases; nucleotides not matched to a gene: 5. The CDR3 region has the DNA TGTGCCAGCACCCGACTAGCGGGGGGGGCCAATGAGCAGTTCTTC. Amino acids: CASTRLAGGANEQFF.

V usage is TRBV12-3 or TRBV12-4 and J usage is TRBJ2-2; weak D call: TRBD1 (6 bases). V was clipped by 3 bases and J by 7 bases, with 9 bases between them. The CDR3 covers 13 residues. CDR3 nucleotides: TGTGCCAGCAGTTTCGGACAGCTCGGGGAGCTGTTTTTT. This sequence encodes CASSFGQLGELFF.

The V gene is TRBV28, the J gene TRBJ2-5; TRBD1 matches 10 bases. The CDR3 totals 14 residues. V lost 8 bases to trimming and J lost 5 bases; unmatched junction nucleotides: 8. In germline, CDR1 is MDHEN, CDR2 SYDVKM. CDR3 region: CASAGTGEWETQYF. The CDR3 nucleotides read TGTGCCAGCGCCGGGACAGGGGAGTGGGAGACCCAGTACTTC.

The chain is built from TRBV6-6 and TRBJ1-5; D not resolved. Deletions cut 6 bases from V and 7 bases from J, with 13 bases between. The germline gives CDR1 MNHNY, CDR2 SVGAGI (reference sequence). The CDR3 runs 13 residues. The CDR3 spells CASSERVRQPQHF. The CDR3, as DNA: TGTGCCAGCAGCGAGCGGGTTCGGCAGCCCCAGCATTTT.

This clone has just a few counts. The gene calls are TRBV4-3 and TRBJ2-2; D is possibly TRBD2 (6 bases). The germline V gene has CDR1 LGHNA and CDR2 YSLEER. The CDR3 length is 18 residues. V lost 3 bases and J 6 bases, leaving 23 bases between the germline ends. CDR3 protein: CASSQDPWDSLKAGELFF. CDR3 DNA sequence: TGCGCCAGCAGCCAGGACCCCTGGGACTCGCTGAAGGCCGGGGAGCTGTTTTTT.

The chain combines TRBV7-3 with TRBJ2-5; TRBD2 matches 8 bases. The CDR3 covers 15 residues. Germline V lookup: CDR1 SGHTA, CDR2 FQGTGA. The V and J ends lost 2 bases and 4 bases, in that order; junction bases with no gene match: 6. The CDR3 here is CASSLGRGVGETQYF. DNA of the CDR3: TGTGCCAGCAGCTTAGGGCGGGGGGTCGGAGAGACCCAGTACTTC.

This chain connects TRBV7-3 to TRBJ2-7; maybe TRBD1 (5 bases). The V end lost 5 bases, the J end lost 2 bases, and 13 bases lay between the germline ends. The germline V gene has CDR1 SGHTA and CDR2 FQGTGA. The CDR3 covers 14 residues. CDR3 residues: CASSLDIGPYEQYF. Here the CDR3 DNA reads TGTGCCAGCAGCCTGGACATAGGCCCCTACGAGCAGTACTTC.

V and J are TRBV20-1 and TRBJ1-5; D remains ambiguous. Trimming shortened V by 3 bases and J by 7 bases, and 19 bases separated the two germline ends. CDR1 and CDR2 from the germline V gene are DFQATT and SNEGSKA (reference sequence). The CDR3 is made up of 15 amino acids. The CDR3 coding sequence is TGCAGTGCTAGTATTGACTTGGGTCAAAGGCAGCCCCAGCATTTT. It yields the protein CSASIDLGQRQPQHF.

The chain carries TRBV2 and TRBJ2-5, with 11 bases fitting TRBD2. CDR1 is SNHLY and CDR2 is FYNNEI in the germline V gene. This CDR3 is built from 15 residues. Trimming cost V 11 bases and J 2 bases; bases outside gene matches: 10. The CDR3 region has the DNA TGTGCCGGCCTAAAAACTAGCGGGGGTCAAGAGACCCAGTACTTC. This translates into CAGLKTSGGQETQYF.

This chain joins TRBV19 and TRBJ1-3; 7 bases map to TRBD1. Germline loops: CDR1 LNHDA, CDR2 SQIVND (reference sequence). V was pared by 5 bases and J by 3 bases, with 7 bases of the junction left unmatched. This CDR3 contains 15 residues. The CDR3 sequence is CASSGLTGFGNTIYF. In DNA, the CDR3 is TGTGCCAGTAGTGGACTGACAGGGTTTGGAAACACCATATATTTT.

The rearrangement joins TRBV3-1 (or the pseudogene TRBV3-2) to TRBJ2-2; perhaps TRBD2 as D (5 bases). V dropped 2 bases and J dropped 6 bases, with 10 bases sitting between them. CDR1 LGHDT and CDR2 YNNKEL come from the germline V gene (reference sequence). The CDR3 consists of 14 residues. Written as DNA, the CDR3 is TGTGCCAGCAGCCAATACGGGGAAGCCGGGGAGCTGTTTTTT. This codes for CASSQYGEAGELFF.

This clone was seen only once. CDR3: CASSLSGTGHQGTEAFF. CDR3 DNA sequence: TGTGCCAGCTCATTATCCGGGACAGGGCACCAGGGCACTGAAGCTTTCTTT. This chain joins TRBV18 and TRBJ1-1; 9 bases are shared with TRBD1. Germline V gene lookup returns CDR1 KGHSH and CDR2 LQKENI. V lost 5 bases to trimming and J lost 4 bases; unmatched junction nucleotides: 14. CDR3 length: 17 residues.

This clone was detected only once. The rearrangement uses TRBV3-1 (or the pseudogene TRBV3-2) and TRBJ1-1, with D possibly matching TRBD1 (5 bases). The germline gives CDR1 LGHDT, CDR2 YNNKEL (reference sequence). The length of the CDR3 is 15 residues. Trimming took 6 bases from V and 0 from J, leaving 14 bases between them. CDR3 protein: CASSRNGHLNTEAFF. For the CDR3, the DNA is TGTGCCAGCAGTCGCAATGGACATCTGAACACTGAAGCTTTCTTT.

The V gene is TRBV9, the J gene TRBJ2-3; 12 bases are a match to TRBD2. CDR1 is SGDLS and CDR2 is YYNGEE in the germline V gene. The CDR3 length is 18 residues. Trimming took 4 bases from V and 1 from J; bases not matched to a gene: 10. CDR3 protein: CASSFRLAGVVGTDTQYF. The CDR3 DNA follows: TGTGCCAGCAGCTTTCGACTAGCGGGGGTCGTGGGCACAGATACGCAGTATTTT.

This CDR3 is CASRTTASSYNSPLHF. In nucleotides, the CDR3 is TGTGCCAGCAGAACGACAGCCAGCTCCTATAATTCACCCCTCCACTTT. The V call is TRBV6-6, the J call TRBJ1-6; weak D call: TRBD1 (5 bases). The CDR3 length is 16 residues. Germline V gene data show CDR1 as MNHNY and CDR2 as SVGAGI (reference sequence). Trimming cost V 6 bases and J 0 bases, with 12 bases left between them.